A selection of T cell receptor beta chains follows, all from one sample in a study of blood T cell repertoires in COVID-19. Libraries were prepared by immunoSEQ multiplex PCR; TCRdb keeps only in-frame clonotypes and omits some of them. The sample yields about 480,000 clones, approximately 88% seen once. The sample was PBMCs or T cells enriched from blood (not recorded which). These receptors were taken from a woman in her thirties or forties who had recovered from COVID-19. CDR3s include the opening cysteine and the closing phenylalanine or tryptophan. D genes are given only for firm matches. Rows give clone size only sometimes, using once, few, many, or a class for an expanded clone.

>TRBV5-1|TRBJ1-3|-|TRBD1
TGCGCCAGCAGCCCAGGACAGGGGGCTGGAAACACCATATATTTT
CASSPGQGAGNTIYF
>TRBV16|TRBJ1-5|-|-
TGTGCCAGCAGCCAAAGGCAGGGCAATCAGCCCCAGCATTTT
CASSQRQGNQPQHF
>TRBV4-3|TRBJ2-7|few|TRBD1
TGCGCCAGCAGCCAAGGGGGACAGGGCAACGAGCAGTACTTC
CASSQGGQGNEQYF
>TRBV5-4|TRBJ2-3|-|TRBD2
TGTGCCAGCAGCTTGTACGGGAGGCCAGATACGCAGTATTTT
CASSLYGRPDTQYF
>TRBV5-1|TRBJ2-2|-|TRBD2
TGCGCCAGCAGCGGTAGCGGGGGTGCCACCGGGGAGCTGTTTTTT
CASSGSGGATGELFF
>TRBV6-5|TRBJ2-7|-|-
TGTGCCAGCAGTTACGGCAAGTCCTACGAGCAGTACTTC
CASSYGKSYEQYF
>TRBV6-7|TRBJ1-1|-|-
TGTGCCAGCAGTTCTAACCGGAACACTGAAGCTTTCTTT
CASSSNRNTEAFF
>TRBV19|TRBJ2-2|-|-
TGTGCCAGTAGTATAATAGGACAGCCGACCGGGGAGCTGTTTTTT
CASSIIGQPTGELFF
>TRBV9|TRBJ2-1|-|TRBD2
TGTGCCAGCAGCGTTAGACTAGCGGGAGATATAATACGGAATGAGCAGTTCTTC
CASSVRLAGDIIRNEQFF
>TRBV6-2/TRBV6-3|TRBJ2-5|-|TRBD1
TGTGCCAGCAGTCCCCGGACAGGGGGGAAGACCCAGTACTTC
CASSPRTGGKTQYF
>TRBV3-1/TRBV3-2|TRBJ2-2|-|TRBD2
TGTGCCAGCAGCCAAGAAATCCTAGCGGGAGGGAATGGGCTGTTTTTT
CASSQEILAGGNGLFF
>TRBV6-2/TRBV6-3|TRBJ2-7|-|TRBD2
TGTGCCAGCAGTTACTCGAGCGGGGACTGGAAGTCCTACGAGCAGTACTTC
CASSYSSGDWKSYEQYF
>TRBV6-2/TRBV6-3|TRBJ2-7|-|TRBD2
TGTGCCAGCAGTACCCTTTCCCGCGGGAGCGGGCACGAGCAGTACTTC
CASSTLSRGSGHEQYF
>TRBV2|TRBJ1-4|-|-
TGTGCCAGCAGTAGGACAGCTAATAATGAAAAACTGTTTTTT
CASSRTANNEKLFF
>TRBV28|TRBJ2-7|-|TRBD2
TGTGCCAGCAGGCCTAGCGGGGAGTACGAGCAGTACTTC
CASRPSGEYEQYF
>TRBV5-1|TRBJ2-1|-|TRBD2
TGCGCCAGCAGCTGGGGACTAGCGGGTAGCTCCTACAATGAGCAGTTCTTC
CASSWGLAGSSYNEQFF
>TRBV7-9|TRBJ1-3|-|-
TGTGCCAGCAGCACGACAACCAGACAAAGCTCTGGAAACACCATATATTTT
CASSTTTRQSSGNTIYF
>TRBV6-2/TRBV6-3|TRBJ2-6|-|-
TGTGCCAGCAGTTACGGTTCGGGTTCTGGGGCCAACGTCCTGACTTTC
CASSYGSGSGANVLTF
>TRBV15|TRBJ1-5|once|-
TGTGCCACCAGCCCGAGGTATCAGCCCCAGCATTTT
CATSPRYQPQHF
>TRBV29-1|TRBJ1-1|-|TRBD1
TGCAGCGTTGGGACAGGGGGGGTGGACACTGAAGCTTTCTTT
CSVGTGGVDTEAFF
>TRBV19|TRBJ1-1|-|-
TGTGCCAGTAGTTTCAAGTTCTCAGGGAAGAACACTGAAGCTTTCTTT
CASSFKFSGKNTEAFF
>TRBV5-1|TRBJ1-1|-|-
TGCGCCAGCAACCCCTCGGACAGGAACACTGAAGCTTTCTTT
CASNPSDRNTEAFF
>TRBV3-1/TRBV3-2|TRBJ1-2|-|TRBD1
TGTGCCAGCAGCCAAGTTAGGACAGGGGGCGGTGCTAACTATGGCTACACCTTC
CASSQVRTGGGANYGYTF
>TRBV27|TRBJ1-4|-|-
TGTGCCAGCAGTTTCGCAGGGTCTAATGAAAAACTGTTTTTT
CASSFAGSNEKLFF
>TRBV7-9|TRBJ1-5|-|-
TGTGCCAGCAGCCGAGACAGTAACAATCAGCCCCAGCATTTT
CASSRDSNNQPQHF
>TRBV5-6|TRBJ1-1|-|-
TGTGCCAGCAGCTTGATTCGGGGGGCGGACACTGAAGCTTTCTTT
CASSLIRGADTEAFF
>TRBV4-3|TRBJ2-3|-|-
TGCGCCAGCAGCCTAACTTTACAGGTCACAGATACGCAGTATTTT
CASSLTLQVTDTQYF
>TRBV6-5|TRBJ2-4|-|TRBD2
TGTGCCAGCAGCCGCGGACTAGCGGGAGAGAACATTCAGTACTTC
CASSRGLAGENIQYF